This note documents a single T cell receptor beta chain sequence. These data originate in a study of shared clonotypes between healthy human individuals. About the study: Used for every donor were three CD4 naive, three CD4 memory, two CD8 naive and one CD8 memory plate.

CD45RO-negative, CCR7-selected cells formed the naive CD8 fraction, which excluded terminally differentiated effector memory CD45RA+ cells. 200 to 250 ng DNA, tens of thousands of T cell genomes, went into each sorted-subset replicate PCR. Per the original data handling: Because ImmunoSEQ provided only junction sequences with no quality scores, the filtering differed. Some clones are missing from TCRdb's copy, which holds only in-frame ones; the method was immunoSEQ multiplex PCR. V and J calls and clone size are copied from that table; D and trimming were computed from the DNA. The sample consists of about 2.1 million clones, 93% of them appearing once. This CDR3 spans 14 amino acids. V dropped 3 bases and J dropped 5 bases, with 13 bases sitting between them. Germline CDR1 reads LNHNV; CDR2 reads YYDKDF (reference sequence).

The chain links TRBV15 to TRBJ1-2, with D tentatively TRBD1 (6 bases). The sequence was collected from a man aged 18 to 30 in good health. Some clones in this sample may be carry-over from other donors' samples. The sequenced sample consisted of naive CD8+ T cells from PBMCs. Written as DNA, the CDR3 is TGTGCCACCAGCAGTTTACAGGGACCTTATGGCTACACCTTC. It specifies CATSSLQGPYGYTF.